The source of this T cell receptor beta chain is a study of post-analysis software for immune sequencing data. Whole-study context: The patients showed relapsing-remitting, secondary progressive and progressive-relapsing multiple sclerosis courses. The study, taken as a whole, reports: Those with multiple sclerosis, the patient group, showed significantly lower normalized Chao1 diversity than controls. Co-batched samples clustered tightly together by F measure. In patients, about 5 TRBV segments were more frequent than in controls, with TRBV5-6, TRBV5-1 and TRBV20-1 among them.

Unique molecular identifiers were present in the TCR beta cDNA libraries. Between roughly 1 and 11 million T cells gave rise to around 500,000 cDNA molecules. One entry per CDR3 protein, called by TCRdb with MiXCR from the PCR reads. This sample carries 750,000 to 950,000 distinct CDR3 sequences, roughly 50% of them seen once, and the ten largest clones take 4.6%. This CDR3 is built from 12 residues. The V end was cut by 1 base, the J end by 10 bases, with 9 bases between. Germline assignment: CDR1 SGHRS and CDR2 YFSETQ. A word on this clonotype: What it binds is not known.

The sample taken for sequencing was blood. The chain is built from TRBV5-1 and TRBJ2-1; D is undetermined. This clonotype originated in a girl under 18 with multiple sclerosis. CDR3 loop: CASSLFGLEQFF. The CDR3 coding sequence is TGCGCCAGCAGCTTGTTCGGCCTCGAGCAGTTCTTC.